This T cell receptor (beta chain) was recovered during a study of shared clonotypes between healthy human individuals. Study information: Donors consisted of a couple of women and a few men between 18 and 49. There were three CD4 naive, three CD4 memory, two CD8 naive and one CD8 memory plates per donor. The study's findings and limits: Shared across a handful of donors were roughly 4.7% of the naive CD4 clonotypes.

Profiled with immunoSEQ multiplex PCR; TCRdb holds only in-frame clones, not every one. The table shows about 700,000 clones, with around 90% occurring only once. The germline V gene has CDR1 SGHVS and CDR2 FNYEAQ. Between the trimmed V and J ends, which lost 5 bases and 0 bases, there was a span of 11 bases. The CDR3 loop spans 14 amino acids. As to this clone: Its antigen is currently unknown.

Terminally differentiated effector memory CD45RA+ cells were excluded from the naive CD8 cells, which were CD45RO-negative and positively selected for CCR7. Healthy HIV-negative adults without recent acute infections or vaccinations served as donors. The source material was naive CD8+ T cells sorted from blood. The chain joins TRBV7-6 to TRBJ2-7; D possibly uses TRBD1 or TRBD2 (5 bases each). The sequence derives from a man aged 30 to 39 in good health. Written as DNA, the CDR3 is TGTGCCAGCAGCCCTAGAGGGACCTCCTACGAGCAGTACTTC. Translated, it gives CASSPRGTSYEQYF.